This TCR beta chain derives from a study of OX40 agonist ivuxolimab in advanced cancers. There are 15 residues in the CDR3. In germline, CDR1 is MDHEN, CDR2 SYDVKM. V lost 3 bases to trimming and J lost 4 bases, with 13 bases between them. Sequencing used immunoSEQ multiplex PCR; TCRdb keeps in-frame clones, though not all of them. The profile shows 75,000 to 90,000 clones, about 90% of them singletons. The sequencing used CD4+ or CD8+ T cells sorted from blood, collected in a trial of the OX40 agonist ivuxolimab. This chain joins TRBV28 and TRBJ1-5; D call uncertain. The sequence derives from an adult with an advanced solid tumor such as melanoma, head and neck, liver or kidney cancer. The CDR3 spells CASSFGGLWNQPQHF. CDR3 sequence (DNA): TGTGCCAGCAGTTTCGGAGGGCTCTGGAATCAGCCCCAGCATTTT.